A selection of T cell receptor beta chains follows, all from one sample in a study of blood T cell repertoires in COVID-19. Assay: immunoSEQ multiplex PCR; the TCRdb copy retains only in-frame clones and omits some. The sample includes approximately 41,000 clones, 80% to 90% seen only once; the top ten take 1% to 1.5%. Sequenced input: peripheral blood. The receptors stem from a woman aged 40 to 50 with acute or convalescent COVID-19. Each CDR3 is given with its conserved first and last residue. D genes are given only for firm matches. Clone size is given for some rows only: seen once, a few or many times, or a class if the clone is expanded.

J gene: TRBJ1-2; clone size: -; V gene: TRBV3-1/TRBV3-2; D gene: TRBD1; CDR3 protein: CASSHHSTGWDYGYTF; CDR3 DNA: TGTGCCAGCAGCCACCACTCGACAGGGTGGGACTATGGCTACACCTTC
J gene: TRBJ1-3; clone size: once; V gene: TRBV28; D gene: TRBD1; CDR3 protein: CASTTQGFGNTIYF; CDR3 DNA: TGTGCCAGCACCACACAGGGGTTTGGAAACACCATATATTTT
J gene: TRBJ1-2; clone size: -; V gene: TRBV27; D gene: TRBD1; CDR3 protein: CASSAYSKQGNYGYTF; CDR3 DNA: TGTGCCAGCAGTGCCTACTCCAAACAGGGGAACTATGGCTACACCTTC
J gene: TRBJ1-2; clone size: once; V gene: TRBV7-9; D gene: -; CDR3 protein: CASSPADYGYTF; CDR3 DNA: TGTGCCAGCAGCCCGGCGGACTATGGCTACACCTTC
J gene: TRBJ2-7; clone size: -; V gene: TRBV28; D gene: TRBD2; CDR3 protein: CASSDPWTGGSYEQYF; CDR3 DNA: TGTGCCAGCAGTGATCCCTGGACGGGAGGCTCCTACGAGCAGTACTTC
J gene: TRBJ1-2; clone size: -; V gene: TRBV21-1; D gene: -; CDR3 protein: CASSHGLRAGPSLNYGYTF; CDR3 DNA: TGTGCCAGCAGCCATGGCTTAAGGGCAGGGCCTTCATTAAACTATGGCTACACCTTC
J gene: TRBJ2-1; clone size: few; V gene: TRBV3-1/TRBV3-2; D gene: TRBD1; CDR3 protein: CASTEQGAYNEQFF; CDR3 DNA: TGTGCCAGCACGGAACAGGGGGCCTACAATGAGCAGTTCTTC
J gene: TRBJ1-2; clone size: -; V gene: TRBV28; D gene: -; CDR3 protein: CASSFVAGVEGYTF; CDR3 DNA: TGTGCCAGCAGTTTCGTGGCGGGCGTGGAAGGCTACACCTTC
J gene: TRBJ1-2; clone size: -; V gene: TRBV19; D gene: TRBD1; CDR3 protein: CASSTGQGWINYGYTF; CDR3 DNA: TGTGCCAGTAGTACCGGACAGGGATGGATAAACTATGGCTACACCTTC
J gene: TRBJ1-1; clone size: -; V gene: TRBV14; D gene: TRBD1; CDR3 protein: CASSQGEGAFAFF; CDR3 DNA: TGTGCCAGCAGCCAAGGAGAGGGGGCTTTTGCTTTCTTT
J gene: TRBJ2-7; clone size: -; V gene: TRBV28; D gene: TRBD2; CDR3 protein: CASSSTSGRNWNYEQYF; CDR3 DNA: TGTGCCAGCAGTTCGACTAGCGGGAGGAATTGGAACTACGAGCAGTACTTC
J gene: TRBJ2-3; clone size: -; V gene: TRBV9; D gene: TRBD1; CDR3 protein: CASSAGQGMISTDTQYF; CDR3 DNA: TGTGCCAGCAGCGCTGGACAGGGAATGATTAGCACAGATACGCAGTATTTT
J gene: TRBJ2-1; clone size: -; V gene: TRBV6-4; D gene: -; CDR3 protein: CASSRDSSSYNEQFF; CDR3 DNA: TGTGCCAGCAGTCGGGACTCGAGCTCCTACAATGAGCAGTTCTTC
J gene: TRBJ1-4; clone size: -; V gene: TRBV7-3; D gene: -; CDR3 protein: CASSLSAGESEKLFF; CDR3 DNA: TGTGCCAGCAGCTTAAGCGCAGGGGAAAGTGAAAAACTGTTTTTT
J gene: TRBJ1-4; clone size: -; V gene: TRBV6-5; D gene: -; CDR3 protein: CASVAGTSNEKLFF; CDR3 DNA: TGTGCCAGCGTGGCCGGGACTTCTAATGAAAAACTGTTTTTT
J gene: TRBJ1-1; clone size: -; V gene: TRBV10-2; D gene: -; CDR3 protein: CASSDPMPRSYTEAFF; CDR3 DNA: TGCGCCAGCAGTGACCCGATGCCTAGGTCTTACACTGAAGCTTTCTTT
J gene: TRBJ2-7; clone size: -; V gene: TRBV3-1/TRBV3-2; D gene: TRBD2; CDR3 protein: CASSRTGGPSEQYF; CDR3 DNA: TGTGCCAGCAGCCGGACGGGAGGCCCCTCCGAGCAGTACTTC
J gene: TRBJ2-5; clone size: -; V gene: TRBV11-2; D gene: TRBD2; CDR3 protein: CASSASRLARQETQYF; CDR3 DNA: TGTGCCAGCAGCGCCTCCCGACTAGCTCGCCAAGAGACCCAGTACTTC
J gene: TRBJ2-1; clone size: few; V gene: TRBV5-8; D gene: TRBD2; CDR3 protein: CASSSVSGGSEDEQFF; CDR3 DNA: TGTGCCAGCAGCTCCGTTAGCGGGGGGAGTGAAGATGAGCAGTTCTTC
J gene: TRBJ2-3; clone size: -; V gene: TRBV10-3; D gene: TRBD1; CDR3 protein: CAISDLFGTGSTDTQYF; CDR3 DNA: TGTGCCATCAGTGATTTGTTCGGGACAGGGAGCACAGATACGCAGTATTTT
J gene: TRBJ2-2; clone size: -; V gene: TRBV5-1; D gene: -; CDR3 protein: CASSNSGPNTGELFF; CDR3 DNA: TGCGCCAGCAGCAATAGCGGACCAAACACCGGGGAGCTGTTTTTT
J gene: TRBJ2-7; clone size: -; V gene: TRBV6-5; D gene: TRBD2; CDR3 protein: CASSSPSGSNHYEQYF; CDR3 DNA: TGTGCCAGCAGTTCCCCTAGCGGGAGTAACCACTACGAGCAGTACTTC
J gene: TRBJ1-1; clone size: -; V gene: TRBV2; D gene: TRBD1; CDR3 protein: CASSLRAGGQAFF; CDR3 DNA: TGTGCCAGCAGTCTTCGTGCAGGGGGGCAGGCTTTCTTT
J gene: TRBJ2-3; clone size: -; V gene: TRBV9; D gene: -; CDR3 protein: CASSVQATSTDTQYF; CDR3 DNA: TGTGCCAGCAGCGTGCAGGCTACTAGCACAGATACGCAGTATTTT
J gene: TRBJ2-1; clone size: -; V gene: TRBV11-3; D gene: TRBD1; CDR3 protein: CASSLLEQGAYNEQFF; CDR3 DNA: TGTGCCAGCAGCTTACTGGAACAGGGGGCCTACAATGAGCAGTTCTTC
J gene: TRBJ1-5; clone size: -; V gene: TRBV9; D gene: -; CDR3 protein: CASSPTAGINQPQHF; CDR3 DNA: TGTGCCAGCAGCCCCACCGCGGGGATCAATCAGCCCCAGCATTTT
J gene: TRBJ2-5; clone size: -; V gene: TRBV29-1; D gene: -; CDR3 protein: CSVGTQETQYF; CDR3 DNA: TGCAGCGTTGGGACTCAGGAGACCCAGTACTTC
J gene: TRBJ2-3; clone size: -; V gene: TRBV4-1; D gene: -; CDR3 protein: CASSAGDTQYF; CDR3 DNA: TGCGCCAGCAGCGCAGGGGATACGCAGTATTTT
J gene: TRBJ2-5; clone size: once; V gene: TRBV7-3; D gene: TRBD1; CDR3 protein: CASSAAGTGQETQYF; CDR3 DNA: TGTGCCAGCAGCGCCGCCGGGACAGGGCAGGAGACCCAGTACTTC
J gene: TRBJ1-1; clone size: -; V gene: TRBV7-2; D gene: -; CDR3 protein: CASSLVKNTEAFF; CDR3 DNA: TGTGCCAGCAGCTTAGTTAAGAACACTGAAGCTTTCTTT
J gene: TRBJ2-7; clone size: -; V gene: TRBV6-1; D gene: -; CDR3 protein: CASSESQPRAYEQYF; CDR3 DNA: TGTGCCAGCAGTGAGAGCCAGCCGAGGGCCTACGAGCAGTACTTC
J gene: TRBJ1-3; clone size: -; V gene: TRBV28; D gene: -; CDR3 protein: CASSLLWQSGNTIYF; CDR3 DNA: TGTGCCAGCAGTTTACTTTGGCAATCTGGAAACACCATATATTTT
J gene: TRBJ1-5; clone size: few; V gene: TRBV6-5; D gene: TRBD1; CDR3 protein: CASTQGGVNQPQHF; CDR3 DNA: TGTGCCAGCACCCAGGGGGGTGTCAATCAGCCCCAGCATTTT
J gene: TRBJ2-5; clone size: -; V gene: TRBV27; D gene: TRBD2; CDR3 protein: CASSAGTSGRETQYF; CDR3 DNA: TGTGCCAGCAGCGCCGGGACTAGCGGGAGAGAGACCCAGTACTTC
J gene: TRBJ1-6; clone size: -; V gene: TRBV19; D gene: TRBD1; CDR3 protein: CASSRQGGRSPLHF; CDR3 DNA: TGTGCCAGTAGTAGGCAGGGGGGTCGATCACCCCTCCACTTT
J gene: TRBJ2-7; clone size: -; V gene: TRBV7-8; D gene: TRBD1; CDR3 protein: CASSLRQGFSYEQYF; CDR3 DNA: TGTGCCAGCAGCTTGCGACAGGGATTCTCCTACGAGCAGTACTTC
J gene: TRBJ2-4; clone size: -; V gene: TRBV12-3/TRBV12-4; D gene: -; CDR3 protein: CASSREAIQYF; CDR3 DNA: TGTGCCAGCAGTAGGGAGGCCATTCAGTACTTC
J gene: TRBJ2-1; clone size: -; V gene: TRBV4-2; D gene: -; CDR3 protein: CASSPAFGEKPYNEQFF; CDR3 DNA: TGTGCCAGCAGCCCGGCCTTCGGGGAGAAACCCTACAATGAGCAGTTCTTC
J gene: TRBJ2-2; clone size: once; V gene: TRBV20-1; D gene: TRBD2; CDR3 protein: CSASRLAGGSWTGELFF; CDR3 DNA: TGCAGTGCTAGTAGGCTAGCGGGAGGGTCTTGGACCGGGGAGCTGTTTTTT
J gene: TRBJ2-3; clone size: -; V gene: TRBV4-1; D gene: -; CDR3 protein: CASSQGAVADTQYF; CDR3 DNA: TGCGCCAGCAGCCAAGGCGCGGTAGCAGATACGCAGTATTTT
J gene: TRBJ1-2; clone size: -; V gene: TRBV20-1; D gene: TRBD1; CDR3 protein: CSNRGGYGYTF; CDR3 DNA: TGCAGTAACAGGGGTGGTTATGGCTACACCTTC
J gene: TRBJ2-3; clone size: -; V gene: TRBV7-9; D gene: -; CDR3 protein: CASSLVLAGTDTQYF; CDR3 DNA: TGTGCCAGCAGCTTAGTACTAGCAGGCACAGATACGCAGTATTTT